The 26 T cell receptor beta chains in this list originate from one sample, sequenced in a study of CD8 T cells in ankylosing spondylitis. TCRdb reprocessed the 5' RACE reads with MiXCR, giving one entry per CDR3 protein. The data contain 80,000 to 90,000 distinct CDR3 sequences, around 25% of them seen just once; the ten biggest clones take up approximately 59%. The sequencing input was blood, either unsorted or a sorted T cell fraction (not recorded which). Receptor source: a male donor with ankylosing spondylitis or in good health (not recorded which).

Points on this clonotype: At one of its ends the junction is not consistent with the germline gene, which may arise from a read error. This chain uses TRBV24-1 with TRBJ2-1, with TRBD2 as a possible D gene (6 bases). CDR3 size: 12 residues. CDR1 is KGHDR, CDR2 SFDVKD, per germline. The chain's CDR3 is CATSEVGTPLLF. The DNA for the CDR3 is TGTGCCACCAGTGAGGTAGGGACTCCCTTGCTCTTC.

The table lists this clonotype with a few counts. The chain couples TRBV19 to TRBJ1-2; no reliable D call. This CDR3 spans 14 amino acids. Trimming removed 1 base at V and 6 bases at J, with 12 bases between. Germline V gene lookup returns CDR1 LNHDA and CDR2 SQIVND (reference sequence). In DNA form, the CDR3 reads TGTGCCAGTAGTATAGCCCCGGGAGGGCATGGCTACACCTTC. Encoded protein: CASSIAPGGHGYTF. Together with reference TRBV19 and TRBJ1-2, the CDR3 gives the full variable domain: DGGITQSPKYLFRKEGQNVTLSCEQNLNHDAMYWYRQDPGQGLRLIYYSQIVNDFQKGDIAEGYSVSREKKESFPLTVTSAQKNPTAFYLCASSIAPGGHGYTFGSGTRLTVV.

This clonotype was counted only a few times. The rearrangement joins TRBV5-1 to TRBJ2-7, with 9 bases matching TRBD2. The CDR3 has 16 amino acids. V lost 2 bases and J lost 9; bases outside the gene matches: 15. The germline gives CDR1 SGHRS, CDR2 YFSETQ. CDR3 protein: CASSLEAGGELFWQYF. CDR3 coding DNA: TGCGCCAGCAGCTTAGAAGCGGGAGGCGAGCTCTTTTGGCAGTACTTC.

In this sample, this clonotype turned up a few times. This chain connects TRBV5-6 to TRBJ2-5; 9 positions agree with TRBD1. The CDR3 spans 13 residues. The V segment lost 2 bases and the J segment 5 bases; nucleotides outside the gene matches: 1. Germline CDR1 reads SGHDT; CDR2 reads YYEEEE. This CDR3 is CASSLGQGETQYF. The CDR3 DNA follows: TGTGCCAGCAGCTTAGGACAGGGGGAGACCCAGTACTTC.

The V gene is TRBV5-1, the J gene TRBJ2-1; no clear D gene. Trimming removed 0 bases from V and 0 bases from J, with 10 bases in between. Germline V gene sequence: CDR1 SGHRS, CDR2 YFSETQ. The CDR3 extends over 16 amino acids. The CDR3 DNA sequence: TGCGCCAGCAGCTTGGAGGGCAGGAGCTCCTACAATGAGCAGTTCTTC. Protein: CASSLEGRSSYNEQFF.

V gene TRBV7-9 combines with J gene TRBJ2-1; D gene ambiguous. The V end lost 1 base, the J end lost 7 bases, and 14 bases lay between the germline ends. The CDR3 length is 15 residues. From germline, CDR1 is SEHNR and CDR2 FQNEAQ (reference sequence). The CDR3 nucleotides read TGTGCCAGCAGCTTAGTGTCCTCCGCAGAGAATGAGCAGTTCTTC. Encoded protein: CASSLVSSAENEQFF.

This clonotype occurred many times. The genes are TRBV7-2 and TRBJ2-1, with 8 bases aligning to TRBD2. The CDR3 loop spans 17 amino acids. In germline, CDR1 is SGHTA, CDR2 FQGNSA. Trimming removed 5 bases from V and 1 base from J; junction bases left unmatched: 10. This chain's CDR3 is CASSLGGGMVSYNEQFF. In nucleotides, the CDR3 is TGTGCCAGCAGCCTAGGCGGGGGGATGGTTTCCTACAATGAGCAGTTCTTC. Full variable domain (outside the CDR3, taken from reference TRBV7-2 and TRBJ2-1): GAGVSQSPSNKVTEKGKDVELRCDPISGHTALYWYRQSLGQGLEFLIYFQGNSAPDKSGLPSDRFSAERTGGSVSTLTIQRTQQEDSAVYLCASSLGGGMVSYNEQFFGPGTRLTVL.

The V call is TRBV4-1, the J call TRBJ2-5; the D is unclear. This CDR3 contains 15 residues. Germline CDR1 and CDR2: MGHRA and YSYEKL. The V end was cut by 0 bases, the J end by 4 bases, with 12 bases between. CDR3 in DNA: TGCGCCAGCAGCCAAGAATCTCGCTCGGGAGAGACCCAGTACTTC. Its translation is CASSQESRSGETQYF.

This clonotype was recorded a few times. This sequence joins TRBV20-1 and TRBJ2-3, with 8 positions matching TRBD2. Unmatched junction bases numbered 9, after V lost 3 bases and J lost 1 base. The CDR3 consists of 16 residues. CDR1 is DFQATT and CDR2 is SNEGSKA in the germline V gene (reference sequence). The CDR3 region is CSASPRRGGRTDTQYF. The CDR3 region has the DNA TGCAGTGCTAGCCCCCGCCGGGGGGGGCGCACAGATACGCAGTATTTT.

The V call is TRBV12-3 or TRBV12-4, the J call TRBJ1-1, with D possibly TRBD1 on 6 matching bases. The V gene lost 8 bases and the J gene lost 8 bases, with 15 bases spanning the gap. The CDR3 extends over 12 amino acids. Here the CDR3 DNA reads TGTGCCAGCCCCGGATACGACAGGGAAGCTTTCTTT. It yields the protein CASPGYDREAFF.

This rearrangement joins TRBV5-1 to TRBJ1-2; TRBD1 agrees at 7 bases. J lost 8 bases, V lost 6 bases, and 13 bases had no gene match. The germline V gene has CDR1 SGHRS and CDR2 YFSETQ. The CDR3 length is 14 residues. CDR3 nucleotide sequence: TGCGCCAGCACCTACTCCGCGGGGACAGAAGGCTACACCTTC. Translating it yields CASTYSAGTEGYTF.

The chain employs TRBV4-1 and TRBJ1-5; the D gene is possibly TRBD1 (6 bases). The V end was cut by 4 bases, the J end by 5 bases, with 9 bases between. CDR1 MGHRA and CDR2 YSYEKL come from the germline V gene. This CDR3 comprises 13 residues. This CDR3 reads CASSPRTDQPQHF. The CDR3 nucleotides are TGCGCCAGCAGCCCGAGGACAGATCAGCCCCAGCATTTT.

CDR3 protein: CASSPEAGGLNTIYF. The DNA for the CDR3 is TGCGCCAGCAGCCCGGAAGCAGGGGGATTAAACACCATATATTTT. This chain connects TRBV5-1 to TRBJ1-3; 7 bases are a match to TRBD1. The length of the CDR3 is 15 residues. Germline values: CDR1 SGHRS, CDR2 YFSETQ. V gave up 4 bases and J gave up 6 bases; unmatched junction bases: 10. Complete variable domain (other parts from reference TRBV5-1 and TRBJ1-3): KAGVTQTPRYLIKTRGQQVTLSCSPISGHRSVSWYQQTPGQGLQFLFEYFSETQRNKGNFPGRFSGRQFSNSRSEMNVSTLELGDSALYLCASSPEAGGLNTIYFGEGSWLTVV.

V usage is TRBV27 and J usage is TRBJ2-3, with D perhaps TRBD2 (5 bases). V lost 6 bases to trimming and J lost 4 bases, with 11 bases between them. The length of the CDR3 is 13 residues. In germline, CDR1 is MNHEY, CDR2 SMNVEV (reference sequence). The CDR3 nucleotides read TGTGCCAGCAGAATGAGCGGCGCAGATACGCAGTATTTT. This sequence encodes CASRMSGADTQYF.

This clonotype was recorded many times. The V gene is TRBV20-1, the J gene TRBJ2-3, with a possible D match to TRBD2 (6 bases). V was shortened by 5 bases and J by 1 base, with 19 bases between the two germline ends. The CDR3 length is 16 residues. CDR1 and CDR2 (germline): DFQATT, SNEGSKA (reference sequence). CDR3 amino acids: CSASYGGMMGTDTQYF. The CDR3 region has the DNA TGCAGTGCTTCCTATGGGGGGATGATGGGCACAGATACGCAGTATTTT.

Notes on this clonotype: The CDR3 does not end in the conserved phenylalanine or tryptophan, so this is likely a read error. V gene TRBV10-2 combines with J gene TRBJ1-1; the match to TRBD1 covers 7 bases. Germline V lookup: CDR1 WSHSY, CDR2 SAAADI. CDR3 length: 13 amino acids. V dropped 6 bases and J dropped 7; count of bases not matched to a gene: 8. CDR3 region: CASRETGNGEAFL. For the CDR3, the DNA is TGCGCCAGCAGAGAGACAGGGAATGGTGAAGCTTTCTTG.

This chain uses TRBV20-1 with TRBJ2-5, with D maybe TRBD2 (5 bases). Trimming took 0 bases from V and 7 from J, leaving 12 bases between them. Germline CDR1 DFQATT, CDR2 SNEGSKA (reference sequence). The CDR3 is 13 residues long. CDR3 nucleotide sequence: TGCAGTGCTAGAGACCGCTTTGCGGGGACCCAGTACTTC. Protein: CSARDRFAGTQYF.

This clonotype has just a few counts. V usage is TRBV20-1 and J usage is TRBJ2-1; D gene uncertain. The V and J ends lost 3 bases and 12 bases respectively, with 21 bases between them. This CDR3 spans 14 amino acids. Germline V gene lookup returns CDR1 DFQATT and CDR2 SNEGSKA (reference sequence). CDR3 sequence (DNA): TGCAGTGCTAGGGCGATAATAACCCCCACTGTGCAGTTCTTC. It translates to CSARAIITPTVQFF.

In its sample, this clonotype was seen many times. The rearrangement uses TRBV5-8 and TRBJ2-5; TRBD2 aligns across 8 bases. V lost 4 bases and J lost 5; bases outside the gene matches: 10. Germline V gene lookup returns CDR1 SGHTS and CDR2 YDEGEE. The CDR3 totals 15 residues. In DNA, the CDR3 is TGTGCCAGCAGCAGAGCGGGAGAGGAGGGGGAGACCCAGTACTTC. Protein: CASSRAGEEGETQYF.

This clonotype turned up a few times. The rearrangement links TRBV15 to TRBJ2-5; D gene ambiguous. The germline gives CDR1 LNHNV, CDR2 YYDKDF (reference sequence). The CDR3 is 16 residues long. V gave up 0 bases and J gave up 2 bases, with 13 bases separating them. The CDR3 here is CATSRDYSLGQETQYF. The CDR3 bases are TGTGCCACCAGCAGAGATTACAGTTTGGGACAAGAGACCCAGTACTTC.

This clonotype has just a few counts. The chain has TRBV11-2 and TRBJ2-7; D not certain. Trimming removed 2 bases from V and 6 bases from J, with 5 bases in between. The CDR3 loop spans 11 amino acids. Germline-derived CDR1 and CDR2 are SGHAT and FQNNGV. CDR3 DNA: TGTGCCAGCAGCTTAATGTCCGAGCAGTACTTC. It encodes CASSLMSEQYF.

This clonotype came up a few times. The chain joins TRBV20-1 to TRBJ2-3, with a weak D call TRBD2 (6 bases). With 5 bases removed from V and 10 bases from J, the gap between germline ends came to 19 bases. The germline V gene encodes CDR1 DFQATT and CDR2 SNEGSKA (reference sequence). The CDR3 has 13 amino acids. This CDR3 reads CSAGRLDGWAQYF. CDR3 DNA: TGCAGTGCTGGGCGACTAGACGGTTGGGCGCAGTATTTT.

This clonotype was seen more than once but under ten times. The V gene is TRBV7-2, the J gene TRBJ2-7; TRBD2 matches 14 bases. Germline assignment: CDR1 SGHTA and CDR2 FQGNSA. The V and J ends lost 1 base and 6 bases, in that order; junction bases with no gene match: 2. The CDR3 contains 15 residues. The CDR3 bases are TGTGCCAGCAGCTTAGACGGACTAGCGGGAGGCGAGCAGTACGTC. This gives the protein CASSLDGLAGGEQYV.

This clonotype turned up a few times. V gene TRBV7-8 combines with J gene TRBJ2-1; D gene ambiguous. The germline CDR1 and CDR2 sequences are SGHVS and FQNEAQ. This CDR3 has 11 residues. V lost 1 base and J lost 8, with 3 bases in between. The DNA for the CDR3 is TGTGCCAGCAGCTTAGAATATGAGCAGTTCTTC. Protein: CASSLEYEQFF.

The chain has TRBV9 and TRBJ2-1; 8 positions agree with TRBD2. Germline-derived CDR1 and CDR2 are SGDLS and YYNGEE. CDR3 length: 14 amino acids. V lost 7 bases and J lost 7; bases outside the gene matches: 10. The CDR3 sequence is CASGVAGLGNEQFF. The DNA of the CDR3 is TGTGCCAGCGGGGTAGCGGGGTTGGGGAATGAGCAGTTCTTC. Full variable domain (remainder filled in from reference TRBV9 and TRBJ2-1): DSGVTQTPKHLITATGQRVTLRCSPRSGDLSVYWYQQSLDQGLQFLIQYYNGEERAKGNILERFSAQQFPDLHSELNLSSLELGDSALYFCASGVAGLGNEQFFGPGTRLTVL.

This clonotype was found many times. The chain carries TRBV15 and TRBJ2-5; tentatively, D is TRBD1 (5 bases). The CDR3 is 15 amino acids. Trimming left V 0 bases short and J 1 base short, with 9 bases between. Germline CDR1 reads LNHNV; CDR2 reads YYDKDF (reference sequence). The CDR3 DNA sequence: TGTGCCACCAGCAGAGACAGGGCATCCCAAGAGACCCAGTACTTC. Translated, it gives CATSRDRASQETQYF. The full variable domain, with the rest looked up from reference TRBV15 and TRBJ2-5, is DAMVIQNPRYQVTQFGKPVTLSCSQTLNHNVMYWYQQKSSQAPKLLFHYYDKDFNNEADTPDNFQSRRPNTSFCFLDIRSPGLGDTAMYLCATSRDRASQETQYFGPGTRLLVL.